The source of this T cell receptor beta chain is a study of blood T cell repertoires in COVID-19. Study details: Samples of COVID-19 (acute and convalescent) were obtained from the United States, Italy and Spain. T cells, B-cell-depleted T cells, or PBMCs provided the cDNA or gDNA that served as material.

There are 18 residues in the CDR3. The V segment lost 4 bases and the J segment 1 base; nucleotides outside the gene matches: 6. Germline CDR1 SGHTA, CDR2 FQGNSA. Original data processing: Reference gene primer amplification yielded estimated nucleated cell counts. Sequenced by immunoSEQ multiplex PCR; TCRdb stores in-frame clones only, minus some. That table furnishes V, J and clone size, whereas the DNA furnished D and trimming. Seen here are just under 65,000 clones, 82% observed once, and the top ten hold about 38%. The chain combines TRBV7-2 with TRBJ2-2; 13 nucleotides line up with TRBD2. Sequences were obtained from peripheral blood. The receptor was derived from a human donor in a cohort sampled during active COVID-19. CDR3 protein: CASSSRLAGGMNTGELFF. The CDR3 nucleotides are TGTGCCAGCAGCTCTAGACTAGCGGGGGGTATGAACACCGGGGAGCTGTTTTTT.